This T cell receptor beta chain was retrieved from a study of T cell repertoires in cytomegalovirus infection. Overall study findings and caveats: HLA-C-restricted CMV-specific TCR beta clonotypes prevailed in the ex vivo response.

CDR3 length: 15 amino acids. The J segment lost 1 base and the V segment lost 5 bases, leaving 2 bases of the junction unmatched. Per germline, CDR1 MDHEN and CDR2 SYDVKM. TCRdb re-called the reads through MiXCR, storing one row per CDR3 protein. The table has approximately 250,000 distinct CDR3 sequences, roughly an eighth seen once. This clonotype was counted ten times or more. The antigen is not known. The TCR originated in a human donor in good health (CMV status not recorded). Some clones in this sample may be carry-over from other donors' samples. Input material: PBMCs. V is TRBV28 and J is TRBJ1-4; 9 bases are a match to TRBD1. DNA for the CDR3: TGTGCCAGCAGTGTGACAGGGGGAACTAATGAAAAACTGTTTTTT. It is translated as CASSVTGGTNEKLFF.